This T cell receptor beta chain was recorded in a study of shared clonotypes between healthy human individuals. Points on this clone: Its target is unknown.

TCRdb keeps only in-frame clones here, not all; method: immunoSEQ multiplex PCR. This sample has around 1.1 million clones, with 78% found just once. Donors comprised only Caucasian adults living in Nashville, Tennessee. The germline V and J ends were trimmed by 5 bases and 0 bases, with 10 bases remaining between them. This CDR3 region has 14 residues. Germline V gene lookup returns CDR1 SEHNR and CDR2 FQNEAQ (reference sequence). Overall study results and limits: Relative to their counterparts shared across all four donors, non-shared clonotypes exhibited diminished generation probabilities. Clonotype sharing among donors, it was expected, would be affected by sequencing depth.

V is TRBV7-9 and J is TRBJ2-5, with a tentative D call TRBD1 (5 bases). Sequenced input: memory CD4+ T cells from PBMCs. The subset: CD45RA-negative fraction. The source is a man between 18 and 29 years old in good health. Some clones in this sample may be carry-over from other donors' samples. This CDR3 is CASSLSGNQETQYF. Written as DNA, the CDR3 is TGTGCCAGCAGCCTGTCAGGGAACCAAGAGACCCAGTACTTC.